This T cell receptor (beta chain) was profiled in a study of liver allograft versus peripheral blood T cells. Turning to the study itself: Liver transplant recipients had T cell receptor repertoires compared between transplanted liver and peripheral blood. Whole-study results and caveats: Intragraft liver T cell receptor repertoires reportedly differed from peripheral blood repertoires.

In germline, CDR1 is MNHEY, CDR2 SMNVEV (reference sequence). This CDR3 region has 14 residues. Regarding this clonotype: Its matching antigen is unknown.

TCRdb re-analysed the reads in MiXCR, keeping a single row per CDR3 protein. The repertoire has over 9,000 distinct CDR3 sequences, about 18% of them found once; the top ten carry 1% to 1.5%. The J gene is TRBJ2-1, the V gene TRBV27; 8 bases align to TRBD1. TRBJ2-7 explains the end of the DNA better; the J call may be wrong. The sequence derives from a human patient who had a liver transplant. The T cells may partly be graft donor cells. CDR3 in amino acids: CASRFSGGSYEQYF. In DNA, the CDR3 is TGTGCCAGTAGGTTTTCAGGGGGCTCGTACGAGCAGTACTTC.